This T cell receptor beta chain originates from a study of shared clonotypes between healthy human individuals (dated by TCRdb to between 2020 and 2021). In the study overall: The cohort included a few men and two women between 18 and 49 years of age. Between about 0.94 and 8.9 billion PBMCs per donor were obtained by leukapheresis. To estimate repertoire size and how much clonotypes are shared between individuals, the study performed deep sequencing of blood TCR repertoires from a few healthy adults. For each donor, CD4 naive and CD4 memory were each run on three plates, CD8 naive on two plates, and CD8 memory on one plate. To increase sequencing depth and limit assay-specific biases, TCR repertoire library preparation and sequencing were carried out by different laboratories using diverse techniques.

Overall study outcomes, separate from this receptor: When a handful of donors were compared, the shared fraction of clonotypes was around 5% for naive CD4, about 4% for naive CD8, 2% to 2.5% for memory CD4, and roughly 0.4% for memory CD8. Naive subsets generally had larger estimated clonotype richness than memory subsets. Incomplete sequencing was indicated by rarefaction of sorted-subset datasets, despite the large sequencing depth. The small number of donors limited the genetic and exposure-history diversity represented. Clonotypes shared by all four sorted-subset donors showed higher generation probabilities than non-shared clonotypes. Based on pairwise subsampling, the degree of clonotype sharing among donors was expected to be affected by sequencing depth. Only blood was sampled, and tissue TCR repertoires likely differ from those in blood.

CDR1 is given as SEHNR and CDR2 as FQNEAQ, both from the germline V gene (reference sequence). The CDR3 sequence holds 14 residues, the cysteine and phenylalanine included. Only the CDR3 DNA is retained, 42 bases long and in frame from the first base. V is reduced by 0 bases and J by 5 bases, leaving a spacing of 11 bases between them. TCR CDR3 regions were amplified from genomic DNA by multiplex PCR using the deep immunoSEQ assay. Extracted genomic DNA from each cell subset was spread evenly across all wells of several immunoSEQ 96-well plates, with each plate serving as a replicate. For sorted subsets, each replicate PCR was loaded with roughly 0.2 ug genomic DNA, equivalent to about 30,000 T cell genomes. Purified libraries were measured with a Qubit 3.0 fluorometer, size-checked on a Bioanalyzer 2100, and measured again with the KAPA Library Quantification kit. Every immunoSEQ 96-well plate was sequenced on a dedicated single-read 150-cycle Illumina NextSeq 550 flow cell. The paper's data handling went like this. Because the immunoSEQ output included only junctional sequences and no quality scores, the filtering could not be the same as the filtering used for full-length reads. Sequences were annotated with PyIR, a Python wrapper for IgBLAST v1.9, using IMGT germline references to assign V/J genes and CDR3. Reads with weak V/J assignments (E-value above 1e-6), missing CDR3, stop codons, out-of-frame junctions, or ambiguous translated residues were removed. A V3J clonotype was defined by an identical inferred V gene, J gene, and CDR3 amino acid sequence. The percentage overlap between two repertoires was calculated by dividing the number of shared unique clonotypes by the size of the smaller repertoire. Three approaches were used to assess repertoire richness: RTK rarefaction, the Chao1 estimator, and Recon v2.1 estimates of unobserved clonotypes. Generation probabilities were computed with OLGA for all TCRbeta clonotypes obtained by the gDNA method from a handful of donors. The source is immuneACCESS, and TCRdb retained only in-frame sequences with V and J called. Part of the clones is not carried over; for the studies checked, unresolved V genes explain less than half of this, and the remainder is unexplained. D and trimming were read from the DNA, whereas the V and J calls and clone size are those reported in that table. The sample data list 2 million to 2.5 million clones, and around 90% of these were observed just once. The ten largest clones represent 0.3% to 0.45% of the sample.

Note on this clone: Its target antigen remains unknown. Per-base quality was not reported, and no clone a single base away is much larger than it.

Donors were healthy HIV-negative adults with no recently reported acute infections or vaccinations. Every donor was a Caucasian adult living in Nashville, Tennessee, USA. CD4+ T cells were enriched by magnetic negative selection, after which naive cells were positively selected on CD45RA and the negative fraction was taken as the memory subset. Blood was collected by leukapheresis, and PBMCs were isolated by Ficoll-Histopaque density gradient centrifugation and then cryopreserved in liquid nitrogen vapor phase. Analytical flow cytometry was used to check the purity and quantity of every magnetically sorted T cell population. Genomic DNA was isolated from every sorted fraction and measured by UV absorbance on a Nanodrop 2000c.

The receptor chain draws on TRBV7-9 and TRBJ2-7; TRBD2 is a weak D gene call, 5 bases matching. The receptor's source is a man younger than 35 in good health. Some clones in this sample may be carry-over from other donors' samples. The sequenced material came from naive CD4+ T cells from PBMCs. The cell subset or site tag for this specimen amounts to: CD45RA+ positively selected. The CDR3 amino acid sequence is: CASSLAGVTDEQYF. In nucleotide form, the sequence is TGTGCCAGCAGCTTAGCGGGAGTCACGGACGAGCAGTACTTC.